Below, one T cell receptor beta chain is given with its context. There are 14 residues in the CDR3. Germline V gene lookup returns CDR1 MDHEN and CDR2 SYDVKM. V shed 6 bases and J shed 6 bases, with 18 bases lying between them. This sample is drawn from a study of cytomegalovirus exposure and HLA in healthy donors. The overall study: The same platform used for the 650 to 850 first-cohort repertoires was also used for the 120 or so validation repertoires, as a later analysis reported.

The assay was immunoSEQ multiplex PCR, and TCRdb's table has in-frame clones only and misses some. The table shows about 160,000 clones, with 80% to 90% occurring only once. The clonotype was recovered from a young woman in good health and CMV-seronegative. This rearrangement joins TRBV28 to TRBJ2-7; tentative D call: TRBD1 (6 bases). Sequenced sample: PBMCs. CDR3 sequence: CASSLTGTQPEQYF. The CDR3 DNA sequence: TGTGCCAGCAGCCTTACAGGGACACAGCCCGAGCAGTACTTC.